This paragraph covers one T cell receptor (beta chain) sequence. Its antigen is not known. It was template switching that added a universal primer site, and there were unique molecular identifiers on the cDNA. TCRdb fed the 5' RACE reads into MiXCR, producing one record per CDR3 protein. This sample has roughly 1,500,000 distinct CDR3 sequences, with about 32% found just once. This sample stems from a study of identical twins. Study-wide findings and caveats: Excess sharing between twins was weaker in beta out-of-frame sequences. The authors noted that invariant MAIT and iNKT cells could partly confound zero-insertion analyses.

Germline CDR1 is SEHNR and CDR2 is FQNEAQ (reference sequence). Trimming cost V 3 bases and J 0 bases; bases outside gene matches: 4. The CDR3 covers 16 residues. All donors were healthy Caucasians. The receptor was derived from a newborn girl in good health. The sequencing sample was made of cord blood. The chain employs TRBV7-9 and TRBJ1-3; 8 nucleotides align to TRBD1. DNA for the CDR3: TGTGCCAGCAGCTTCCAAACAGGGGGCTCTGGAAACACCATATATTTT. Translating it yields CASSFQTGGSGNTIYF. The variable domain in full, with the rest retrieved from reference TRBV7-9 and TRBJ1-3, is DTGVSQNPRHKITKRGQNVTFRCDPISEHNRLYWYRQTLGQGPEFLTYFQNEAQLEKSRLLSDRFSAERPKGSFSTLEIQRTEQGDSAMYLCASSFQTGGSGNTIYFGEGSWLTVV.